The rows below give T cell receptor beta chains drawn from one sample of a study of blood T cell repertoires in COVID-19. The assay was immunoSEQ multiplex PCR, and TCRdb's table has in-frame clones only and misses some. The table shows some 150,000 clones, with approximately 89% occurring only once. Sequencing was performed on PBMCs or T cells enriched from blood (not recorded which). These receptors all stem from a woman aged 18-30 years who had recovered from COVID-19. The CDR3 runs from the conserved cysteine through the conserved F or W. A D gene is named only where the DNA matches it firmly. Some rows have no size entry. The others give once, few or many, or a class for an expanded clone.

cdr3_length,clone_size,j_call,v_call,d_call,cdr3_nt,cdr3_aa
13,NA,TRBJ2-7,TRBV6-5,NA,TGTGCCAGCAGTAGGCAGGGGTTAGACGAGCAGTACTTC,CASSRQGLDEQYF
13,few,TRBJ1-5,TRBV6-5,NA,TGTGCCAGCAGTATGAGGGAGAATCAGCCCCAGCATTTT,CASSMRENQPQHF
14,NA,TRBJ2-7,TRBV11-2,NA,TGTGCCAGCAGCTTAGGAGTGAGGGTCTACGAGCAGTACTTC,CASSLGVRVYEQYF
18,NA,TRBJ2-7,TRBV4-3,NA,TGCGCCAATTATGGTCAGCGGCTCTACTCCAAAAGCTCCTACGAGCAGTACTTC,CANYGQRLYSKSSYEQYF
17,NA,TRBJ2-2,TRBV9,TRBD2,TGTGCCAGCAGCGGGACTAGCGGGAGGGCGAACACCGGGGAGCTGTTTTTT,CASSGTSGRANTGELFF
11,few,TRBJ1-2,TRBV2,NA,TGTGCCAGCACTCTTCTCTATGGCTACACCTTC,CASTLLYGYTF
14,NA,TRBJ2-5,TRBV5-4,NA,TGTGCCAGCAGCCACGAGGGCACCCAAGAGACCCAGTACTTC,CASSHEGTQETQYF
11,once,TRBJ2-3,TRBV3-1/TRBV3-2,NA,TGTGCCAGCAGCCAAGCCTCTACGCAGTATTTT,CASSQASTQYF
11,few,TRBJ2-7,TRBV20-1,NA,TGCAGTGCACCAGGGCCCTACGAGCAGTACTTC,CSAPGPYEQYF
16,NA,TRBJ1-5,TRBV28,TRBD1,TGTGCCAGCAGTTCCCACAGGGGAATGGGCAATCAGCCCCAGCATTTT,CASSSHRGMGNQPQHF
17,NA,TRBJ2-2,TRBV28,TRBD2,TGTGCCAGCGGAAACCGGGAGGGCCTTCTAGGCACCGGGGAGCTGTTTTTT,CASGNREGLLGTGELFF
13,NA,TRBJ1-1,TRBV5-1,TRBD1,TGCGCCAGCAGCTTGCAGGGGGCGACTGAAGCTTTCTTT,CASSLQGATEAFF
12,once,TRBJ1-3,TRBV25-1,NA,TGTGCCAGCAGTGCAGGGGGAAACACCATATATTTT,CASSAGGNTIYF
14,NA,TRBJ1-1,TRBV2,NA,TGTGCCAGCAGTGAAAGGGGAGGGAACACTGAAGCTTTCTTT,CASSERGGNTEAFF
13,NA,TRBJ2-1,TRBV28,TRBD2,TGTGCCAGCAGCCAGCGGGAGAACAATGAGCAGTTCTTC,CASSQRENNEQFF
16,NA,TRBJ2-5,TRBV5-1,TRBD1,TGCGCCAGCAGCTTGGGAGGGGGCGGAGGCCAAGAGACCCAGTACTTC,CASSLGGGGGQETQYF
16,NA,TRBJ2-2,TRBV5-1,TRBD1,TGCGCCAGCAGCTCTCTGGACAGGGACAACACCGGGGAGCTGTTTTTT,CASSSLDRDNTGELFF
14,NA,TRBJ1-1,TRBV9,NA,TGTGCCAGCAGCGCCATAGGGGCGTCTACTGAAGCTTTCTTT,CASSAIGASTEAFF
19,NA,TRBJ1-1,TRBV18,TRBD1,TGTGCCAGCTCACCGGGCGTCATAACAGGGGGCTCGGGGGGCACTGAAGCTTTCTTT,CASSPGVITGGSGGTEAFF
18,NA,TRBJ1-2,TRBV5-1,NA,TGCGCCAGCAGCCCTGGACTTCACCATCGACCTCCTAACTATGGCTACACCTTC,CASSPGLHHRPPNYGYTF
15,few,TRBJ2-1,TRBV28,TRBD2,TGTGCCAGCAGCTTCCTAGCGGGAGGGCCGGGCGAGCAGTTCTTC,CASSFLAGGPGEQFF
13,NA,TRBJ1-2,TRBV6-1,TRBD1,TGTGCCAGCAGTGAGGGGACAGGGCAAGTACGCACCTTC,CASSEGTGQVRTF
13,NA,TRBJ1-2,TRBV24-1,NA,TGTGCCACCAGTGTAGCGAGTTTCTATGGCTACACCTTC,CATSVASFYGYTF
15,NA,TRBJ2-5,TRBV4-1,TRBD2,TGCGCCAGCAGCCTGGCTAGCGGGCGCCAAGAGACCCAGTACTTC,CASSLASGRQETQYF
15,NA,TRBJ2-3,TRBV7-3,TRBD1,TGTGCCAGCAGCTTAGGGACAGACTTCTTAGATACGCAGTATTTT,CASSLGTDFLDTQYF
14,NA,TRBJ2-7,TRBV29-1,NA,TGCAGCGCCGCCGGGGGCGGGGGCCGCTACGAGCAGTACTTC,CSAAGGGGRYEQYF
17,NA,TRBJ1-1,TRBV27,TRBD1,TGTGCCAGCAGTCCGTCCGGGACAGGGGGAATGAACACTGAAGCTTTCTTT,CASSPSGTGGMNTEAFF
13,NA,TRBJ2-7,TRBV28,NA,TGTGCCAGCAGTTTTGACGACAATTACGAGCAGTACTTC,CASSFDDNYEQYF